A selection of T cell receptor beta chains follows, all from one sample in a study of CD8 T cells in ankylosing spondylitis. One entry per CDR3 protein, called by TCRdb with MiXCR from the 5' RACE reads. This sample has fewer than 350,000 distinct CDR3 sequences, with roughly 10% found just once. The sequencing sample was made of blood, either unsorted or a sorted T cell fraction (not recorded which). These receptors were obtained from a female donor with ankylosing spondylitis or in good health (not recorded which). Each CDR3 is given with its conserved first and last residue. The D gene is left open where the match is weak. Some rows mark clone size as missing; the rest say once, few, many or name a class of expanded clone.

j_call v_call clone_size d_call cdr3_nt cdr3_aa
TRBJ1-6 TRBV4-1 NA TRBD1 TGCGCCAGCAGCCAAGATGAGGGACAGGGAATCACTCCCCTCCACTTT CASSQDEGQGITPLHF
TRBJ1-5 TRBV10-3 many NA TGTGCCATCAGCACCGACAGTTTAAATCAGCCCCAGCATTTT CAISTDSLNQPQHF
TRBJ2-3 TRBV20-1 many NA TGCAGTTCGGACAGCCACACAGATACGCAGTATTTT CSSDSHTDTQYF
TRBJ1-1 TRBV5-1 many NA TGCGCCAGCAGCTATACAGAGGGCACTGAAGCTTTCTTT CASSYTEGTEAFF
TRBJ1-5 TRBV4-1 few NA TGCGCCAGCAGCCAAGAAAGCGGGTTTAGCGGTCAGCCCCAGCATTTT CASSQESGFSGQPQHF
TRBJ2-4 TRBV7-2 few NA TGTGCCAGCAGCCCCCCGGCTTTTGGCAAAAACATTCAGTACTTC CASSPPAFGKNIQYF
TRBJ2-1 TRBV10-3 many TRBD2 TGTGCCATCAGCCTAGCGGGGCCGCTTCGGGAGCAGTTCTTC CAISLAGPLREQFF
TRBJ2-3 TRBV10-3 NA NA TGTGCCATCAGTGAGTCTTCTCAGGGAATTGAGACAGGTACGCAGTATTTT CAISESSQGIETGTQYF
TRBJ2-1 TRBV5-1 many NA TGCGCCAGCAGCTTGGCCGAGCGCGAGCAGTTCTTC CASSLAEREQFF
TRBJ2-5 TRBV27 many TRBD1 TGTGCCAGCAGTTTACAGGGACAGCAAGAGACCCAGTACTTC CASSLQGQQETQYF
TRBJ2-1 TRBV18 many TRBD2 TGTGCCAGCTCACCACGGCGGGAGAGCTACAATGAGCAGTTCTTC CASSPRRESYNEQFF
TRBJ2-7 TRBV6-2/TRBV6-3 many NA TGTGCCAGCAGTTCTTGGGACGGGGCGGTCTACGAGCAGTACTTC CASSSWDGAVYEQYF
TRBJ2-1 TRBV12-3/TRBV12-4 many NA TGTGCCAGCAGGGCCCAGGGCTCCTACAATGAGCAGTTCTTC CASRAQGSYNEQFF
TRBJ2-5 TRBV10-3 many NA TGTGCCATCAGTGATAATGGGGTCCAAGAGACCCAGTACTTC CAISDNGVQETQYF
TRBJ1-1 TRBV5-1 many NA TGCGCCAGCAAAGGGGGGACTGAAGCTTTCTTT CASKGGTEAFF
TRBJ1-5 TRBV20-1 many TRBD1 TGCAGTGCTTTACCCGGGACAGGTCATAGCAATCAGCCCCAGCATTTT CSALPGTGHSNQPQHF
TRBJ1-4 TRBV7-6 many NA TGTGCCAGCAGCTTAGGGGGGTCCGGAAAACTGTTTTTT CASSLGGSGKLFF
TRBJ2-7 TRBV30 NA NA TGTGCCTGGAGCGACGGGTACGAGCAGTACTTC CAWSDGYEQYF
TRBJ1-1 TRBV20-1 many TRBD1 TGCAGTGCGGAGGGACAGTCAAGCTTCGAAGCTTTCTTT CSAEGQSSFEAFF
TRBJ1-1 TRBV5-1 many NA TGCGCCAGCAGCCTACAGTTTCAGGACACTGAAGCTTTCTTT CASSLQFQDTEAFF
TRBJ2-3 TRBV5-1 many TRBD1 TGCGCCAGCAGCCGGGACAGGGGAACAGATACGCAGTATTTT CASSRDRGTDTQYF
TRBJ1-1 TRBV20-1 many TRBD1 TGCAGTGTTGGGGGACAGTCCATGGGCACTGAAGCTTTCTTT CSVGGQSMGTEAFF
TRBJ2-2 TRBV5-1 many NA TGCGCCAGCAGCTTGGTGTACCGGGGCACCGGGGAGCTGTTTTTT CASSLVYRGTGELFF
TRBJ2-7 TRBV7-9 many NA TGTGCCAGCAGTCCAGGCCCCTACGAGCAGTACTTC CASSPGPYEQYF
TRBJ2-1 TRBV5-1 many TRBD1 TGCGCCAGCAGCTTTACTCCGGGACAGGGGAACTACAATGAGCAGTTCTTC CASSFTPGQGNYNEQFF
TRBJ2-7 TRBV29-1 NA NA TGCAGCGCTTCGTCCACACCAGGCTCCGAGCAGTACTTC CSASSTPGSEQYF
TRBJ2-1 TRBV5-1 NA TRBD2 TGCGCCAGCAGCTTAAGACTAGCTCCCAATGAGCAGTTCTTC CASSLRLAPNEQFF
TRBJ2-4 TRBV5-1 many NA TGCGCCAGCAGCTTTTCGCCCCCCGATAACTTAGCCAAAAACATTCAGTACTTC CASSFSPPDNLAKNIQYF